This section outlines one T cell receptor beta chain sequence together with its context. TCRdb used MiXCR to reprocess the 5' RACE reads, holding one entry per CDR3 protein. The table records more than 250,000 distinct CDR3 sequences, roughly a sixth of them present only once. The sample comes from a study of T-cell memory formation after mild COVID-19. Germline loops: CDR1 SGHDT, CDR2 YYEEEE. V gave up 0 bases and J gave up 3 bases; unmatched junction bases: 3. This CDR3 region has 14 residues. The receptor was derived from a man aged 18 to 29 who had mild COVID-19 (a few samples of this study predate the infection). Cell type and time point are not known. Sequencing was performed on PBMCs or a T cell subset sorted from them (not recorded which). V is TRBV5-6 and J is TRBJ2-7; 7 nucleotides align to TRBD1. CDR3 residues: CASSLDRGIYEQYF. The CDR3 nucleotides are TGTGCCAGCAGCTTGGACAGGGGAATCTACGAGCAGTACTTC.